The TCR beta chain described here comes from a study of T-cell memory formation after mild COVID-19. Study-level background: TCR clusters were mostly confined to one donor each. Study-wide points: Some clones that responded turned up in pre-infection memory, which suggests that cross-reactive memory joined in.

The V gene's germline CDR1 is KGHDR and CDR2 SFDVKD. Trimming pared 4 bases from V and 2 bases from J, leaving 11 bases between. The CDR3 extends over 14 amino acids. TCRdb processed the 5' RACE reads anew with MiXCR; each CDR3 protein has one entry. The sample lists about 410,000 distinct CDR3 sequences; less than 25% were seen once. With regard to this clonotype: Its antigen is not identified.

The sequence was obtained from an adult woman who had mild COVID-19 (a few samples of this study predate the infection). Cell type and time point are not known. The sample was PBMCs or a T cell subset sorted from them (not recorded which). The J gene is TRBJ2-7, the V gene TRBV24-1; D gene ambiguous. The CDR3: CATSEPWSPYEQYF. As DNA, the CDR3 is TGTGCCACCAGTGAACCATGGAGCCCCTACGAGCAGTACTTC.